A single sample gave rise to the 11 T cell receptor beta chains below, sequenced in a study of blood T cell repertoires in COVID-19. Assay: immunoSEQ multiplex PCR; the TCRdb copy retains only in-frame clones and omits some. This table has around 250,000 clones, 85% to 90% appearing once. Sequenced: PBMCs or T cells enriched from blood (not recorded which). These receptors all stem from a woman aged 30 to 39 who had recovered from COVID-19.

The chain joins TRBV19 to TRBJ1-3; tentatively, D is TRBD1 (5 bases). In germline, CDR1 is LNHDA, CDR2 SQIVND (reference sequence). This CDR3 comprises 14 residues. V was cut by 10 bases and J by 0 bases, with 13 bases left in between. For the CDR3, the DNA is TGTGCCACCAGAGACAGAGGCTCTGGAAACACCATATATTTT. Protein product: CATRDRGSGNTIYF.

V usage is TRBV28 and J usage is TRBJ2-7; D is ambiguous. CDR1 is MDHEN and CDR2 is SYDVKM in the germline V gene. Trimming stripped 6 bases from V and 6 bases from J, with 18 bases between. The CDR3 covers 14 residues. The CDR3 region has the DNA TGTGCCAGCAGCCCCCGAACCCGAGCGACCGAGCAGTACTTC. It translates to CASSPRTRATEQYF.

The chain couples TRBV9 to TRBJ2-3; tentative D call: TRBD1 (6 bases). Germline lookup yields CDR1 SGDLS and CDR2 YYNGEE. The CDR3 sequence is 15 residues long. Trimming stripped 0 bases from V and 1 base from J, with 9 bases between. The CDR3 is CASSVGGGGTDTQYF. For the CDR3, the DNA is TGTGCCAGCAGCGTAGGAGGGGGAGGCACAGATACGCAGTATTTT.

The chain is built from TRBV19 and TRBJ1-3; D ambiguous. The V gene's germline CDR1 is LNHDA and CDR2 SQIVND (reference sequence). CDR3 size: 14 residues. V was trimmed by 8 bases and J by 0 bases, leaving 11 bases between them. The CDR3 DNA is TGTGCCAGTTGGACTGAGAGCTCTGGAAACACCATATATTTT. Encoded protein: CASWTESSGNTIYF.

CDR3 region: CASSQDRQGGYEQYF. CDR3 DNA: TGCGCCAGCAGCCAAGACAGACAGGGGGGTTACGAGCAGTACTTC. The chain recombines TRBV4-1 with TRBJ2-7; 9 bases are shared with TRBD1. Germline trimming cut 0 bases from V and 4 bases from J; bases unmatched to any gene: 4. Germline V gene lookup returns CDR1 MGHRA and CDR2 YSYEKL. This CDR3 region has 15 residues.

The chain has TRBV6-5 and TRBJ1-2; TRBD1 might be the D (5 bases). Germline V gives CDR1 MNHEY, CDR2 SVGAGI. V was pared by 4 bases and J by 4 bases, with 19 bases between. The CDR3 runs 16 residues. The CDR3 loop is CASSWGGGDRPYGYTF. As DNA, the CDR3 is TGTGCCAGCAGTTGGGGGGGAGGGGACCGGCCCTATGGCTACACCTTC.

The CDR3 loop is CASSPDRAYGYTF. Here the CDR3 DNA reads TGTGCCAGCTCACCGGACAGGGCATATGGCTACACCTTC. The V gene is TRBV18, the J gene TRBJ1-2, with 8 bases aligning to TRBD1. CDR1 is KGHSH and CDR2 is LQKENI in the germline V gene. This CDR3 spans 13 amino acids. V lost 3 bases to trimming and J lost 5 bases; unmatched junction nucleotides: 2. Combining the CDR3 with reference TRBV18 and TRBJ1-2 gives the whole variable domain NAGVMQNPRHLVRRRGQEARLRCSPMKGHSHVYWYRQLPEEGLKFMVYLQKENIIDESGMPKERFSAEFPKEGPSILRIQQVVRGDSAAYFCASSPDRAYGYTFGSGTRLTVV.

The genes are TRBV29-1 and TRBJ1-1; 8 bases are a match to TRBD1. Germline-derived CDR1 and CDR2 are SQVTM and ANQGSEA. The J segment lost 5 bases and the V segment lost 3 bases, leaving 5 bases of the junction unmatched. This CDR3 region has 13 residues. The CDR3 DNA follows: TGCAGCGTTGAGGAGAACAGGGGGACTGAAGCTTTCTTT. Amino acids: CSVEENRGTEAFF.

The chain uses TRBV6-1 and TRBJ1-1, with D hard to call. Between the trimmed V and J ends, which lost 2 bases and 6 bases, there was a span of 13 bases. Per germline, CDR1 MNHNS and CDR2 SASEGT. There are 14 residues in the CDR3. This chain's CDR3 is CASSEFLEVSEAFF. Here the CDR3 DNA reads TGTGCCAGCAGTGAATTTTTAGAGGTCTCTGAAGCTTTCTTT.

This sequence joins TRBV11-2 and TRBJ2-7, with 10 nucleotides matching TRBD2. CDR1 is SGHAT, CDR2 FQNNGV, per germline. The CDR3 covers 14 residues. Trimming at V came to 1 base and at J to 3 bases, leaving 0 bases not matched to a gene. The CDR3 region has the DNA TGTGCCAGCAGCTTAGGACTAGCGGGCTACGAGCAGTACTTC. It yields the protein CASSLGLAGYEQYF.

V gene TRBV28 combines with J gene TRBJ2-3, with 7 nucleotides matching TRBD2. This CDR3 has 16 residues. V dropped 7 bases and J dropped 2; count of bases not matched to a gene: 12. The germline CDR1 and CDR2 sequences are MDHEN and SYDVKM. As DNA, the CDR3 is TGTGCCAGCAAAGCCCCGCCCGGGACTACCACAGATACGCAGTATTTT. Protein: CASKAPPGTTTDTQYF. Complete variable domain (other parts from reference TRBV28 and TRBJ2-3): DVKVTQSSRYLVKRTGEKVFLECVQDMDHENMFWYRQDPGLGLRLIYFSYDVKMKEKGDIPEGYSVSREKKERFSLILESASTNQTSMYLCASKAPPGTTTDTQYFGPGTRLTVL.